This T cell receptor (beta chain) was sequenced during a study of CD8 T cells in ankylosing spondylitis. Findings and caveats of the study: Enrichment of disease-linked clones was reportedly significant in matched ankylosing spondylitis synovial fluid. Ankylosing spondylitis blood appeared to carry a characteristic TCR beta motif of eight or nine highly homologous variants.

For TCR beta, libraries came from quantitative 5'-RACE with molecular barcodes. TCRdb recomputed calls from the 5' RACE reads with MiXCR, one row per CDR3 protein. Of some 71,000 distinct CDR3 sequences in the sample, roughly 5% were seen once. This clonotype was observed a few times. The target antigen is unknown. This CDR3 spans 13 amino acids. Germline lookup yields CDR1 SGHTA and CDR2 FQGNSA. The V gene lost 5 bases and the J gene lost 3 bases, with 11 bases spanning the gap. The specimen sequenced was blood, either unsorted or a sorted T cell fraction (not recorded which). The genes are TRBV7-2 and TRBJ2-7; maybe TRBD1 (5 bases). This TCR was recovered from a male donor with ankylosing spondylitis or in good health (not recorded which). CDR3 in DNA: TGTGCCAGCAGCCTATCAGGGAACTACGAGCAGTACTTC. It encodes CASSLSGNYEQYF.